In its sample, the clone carrying this T cell receptor beta chain was seen a few times. The assay, immunoSEQ v3.0, was run at survey level. Here immunoSEQ multiplex PCR was the method, and the copy in TCRdb shows in-frame clones only, minus some. The repertoire consists of around 21,000 clones, with roughly 84% occurring once and the leading ten covering about 9%. CDR1 MNHNS and CDR2 SASEGT come from the germline V gene. V was pared by 10 bases and J by 3 bases, with 13 bases between. The CDR3 covers 12 residues. The data were obtained in a study of long-term antiretroviral therapy in people with HIV.

Sequencing was performed on unsorted PBMCs, taken 0.2 years before starting antiretroviral therapy. The clonotype comes from a man younger than 35 with HIV. The rearrangement uses TRBV6-1 and TRBJ2-7; the D gene is possibly TRBD2 (6 bases). The CDR3 region has the DNA TGTGCCACGAGGGACTTACACTACGAGCAGTACTTC. Its translation is CATRDLHYEQYF.